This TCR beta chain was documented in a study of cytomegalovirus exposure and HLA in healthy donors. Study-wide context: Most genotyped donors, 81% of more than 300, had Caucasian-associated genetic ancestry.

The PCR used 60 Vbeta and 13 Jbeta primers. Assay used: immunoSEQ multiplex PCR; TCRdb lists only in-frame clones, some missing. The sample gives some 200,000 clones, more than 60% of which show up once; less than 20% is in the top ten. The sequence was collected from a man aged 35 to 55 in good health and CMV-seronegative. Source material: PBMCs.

CDR3 residues: CASSARTSGETQYF. For the CDR3, the DNA is TGTGCCAGCAGCGCCCGGACTAGCGGAGAGACCCAGTACTTC. The chain is built from TRBV7-8 and TRBJ2-5; 10 nucleotides line up with TRBD2. V dropped 5 bases and J dropped 4; count of bases not matched to a gene: 4. The CDR3 has 14 amino acids. Germline V gene sequence: CDR1 SGHVS, CDR2 FQNEAQ.